This TCR beta chain was recovered during a study of CD8+ T cells in alopecia areata. Study-wide background: Each of the treated patients was given oral tofacitinib, 5 to 10 mg twice daily, for moderate-to-severe alopecia areata. Study conclusions and caveats: There were many expanded lesional clones persisting in scalp and blood during tofacitinib. It was less clear whether patients shared TCRs than it was in mice, possibly because of HLA.

This CDR3 has 16 amino acids. Germline V lookup: CDR1 SEHNR, CDR2 FQNEAQ (reference sequence). V was clipped by 7 bases and J by 5 bases, with 23 bases between them. Treatment noted: oral pan-JAK inhibitor, 5-10 mg twice daily. PBMCs served as the source from which CD4+ and CD8+ T cells were sorted. Isolated RNA was reverse transcribed into cDNA used as the sequencing template. Clones were read by immunoSEQ multiplex PCR, and TCRdb kept only the in-frame ones, dropping some. The sample holds roughly 200,000 clones, around 60% seen once. Comments on this clone: Its matching antigen is unknown.

The receptor comes from a human donor with alopecia areata. The chain links TRBV7-9 to TRBJ2-5; D remains ambiguous. The sample consisted of CD8+ T cells sorted from blood, taken at week 24, from a patient treated with tofacitinib. The CDR3 sequence: CASKWAPVGMRETQYF. The CDR3 coding sequence is TGTGCCAGCAAATGGGCCCCCGTGGGCATGAGGGAGACCCAGTACTTC.